This entry describes one T cell receptor beta chain. Its matching antigen is unknown. Time point reported: blood 4 weeks post-SBRT, at nephrectomy. Sample treatment: 15 Gy SBRT to primary tumor, nephrectomy 4 weeks later. The source of the sample is a study of radiation and T cells in renal cell carcinoma. J was trimmed by 13 bases and V by 0 bases; bases with no gene match: 4. Germline V gives CDR1 SGHRS, CDR2 YFSETQ. The CDR3 consists of 14 residues. Using immunoSEQ multiplex PCR, the repertoire was profiled, and TCRdb retains in-frame clones only, with some absent. The sample has 75,000 to 95,000 clones, 85% seen once. Study-wide findings and caveats: In blood, top tumor clones expanded by 2 weeks, shrinking by 4. Pretreatment tumor biopsies were lacking, so baseline clonotypes are unknown.

The chain links TRBV5-1 to TRBJ2-1, with 13 bases matching TRBD2. The source of this sequence is a man in his fifties or sixties with renal cell carcinoma. Sequences were derived from blood, sampled from a patient whose treatment included radiotherapy and nephrectomy. The CDR3 DNA is TGCGCCAGCAGCTTGGGACTAGCGGGAGGTTTACAGTTCTTC. Its translation is CASSLGLAGGLQFF.